Each of the 21 T cell receptor beta chains below was sequenced from the same sample in a study of blood T cell repertoires in COVID-19. This table comes from immunoSEQ multiplex PCR, and its TCRdb copy is limited to in-frame clones, with some not included. The repertoire consists of over 95,000 clones, with more than 70% occurring once and the leading ten covering just over 5.5%. Specimen: peripheral blood. The receptor source for this set is a woman aged 60-75 years with COVID-19, enrolled during active disease.

The rearrangement joins TRBV9 to TRBJ1-1; D gene unclear. Germline V lookup: CDR1 SGDLS, CDR2 YYNGEE. V shed 4 bases and J shed 5 bases, with 24 bases lying between them. This CDR3 has 17 residues. The CDR3 DNA follows: TGTGCCAGCAGCCGAACGACTAAGAGCAGTATCCAGACTGAAGCTTTCTTT. It yields the protein CASSRTTKSSIQTEAFF.

The chain recombines TRBV2 with TRBJ2-3; D is unresolved. CDR1 and CDR2 from the germline V gene are SNHLY and FYNNEI. The CDR3 has 14 residues. V was cut by 4 bases and J by 2 bases, with 10 bases left in between. DNA of the CDR3: TGTGCCAGCAGTGTAAACCGGTTCACAGATACGCAGTATTTT. Translated: CASSVNRFTDTQYF.

The gene calls are TRBV25-1 and TRBJ1-5; D is perhaps TRBD1 (6 bases). V was shortened by 5 bases and J by 5 bases, with 13 bases between the two germline ends. This CDR3 spans 14 amino acids. Germline V gene data show CDR1 as MGHDK and CDR2 as SYGVNS. The CDR3 region has the DNA TGTGCCAGCAGTCTACAGGGACCTGATCAGCCCCAGCATTTT. It is translated as CASSLQGPDQPQHF.

V and J are TRBV11-2 and TRBJ1-2, with D uncertain. The germline V gene encodes CDR1 SGHAT and CDR2 FQNNGV. This CDR3 is built from 14 residues. V lost 5 bases and J 0 bases, leaving 10 bases between the germline ends. The CDR3 region is CASSPPLANYGYTF. The CDR3 nucleotides read TGTGCCAGCAGCCCCCCCTTAGCTAACTATGGCTACACCTTC.

The rearrangement uses TRBV6-4 and TRBJ2-7; D uncertain. Germline-derived CDR1 and CDR2 are MRHNA and SNTAGT. The CDR3 sequence is 19 residues long. V was shortened by 0 bases and J by 3 bases, with 24 bases between the two germline ends. The CDR3 reads CASSDSRPGRSLCCYEQYF. The DNA of the CDR3 is TGTGCCAGCAGTGACTCCCGGCCAGGCCGATCCCTTTGTTGCTACGAGCAGTACTTC.

This sequence joins TRBV7-3 and TRBJ1-1; unclear D gene. V gave up 5 bases and J gave up 0 bases, with 10 bases separating them. Germline-derived CDR1 and CDR2 are SGHTA and FQGTGA. The CDR3 sequence is 14 residues long. The CDR3 DNA is TGTGCCAGCAGCGCCAACGGGATGAACACTGAAGCTTTCTTT. Protein sequence: CASSANGMNTEAFF.

This clone appeared a few times. The V and J genes are TRBV18 and TRBJ1-4, with D possibly TRBD1 on 5 matching bases. The V end lost 5 bases, the J end lost 7 bases, and 23 bases lay between the germline ends. Germline V gene sequence: CDR1 KGHSH, CDR2 LQKENI. The length of the CDR3 is 17 residues. Here the CDR3 reads CASSSTETDRVAEKLFF. DNA for the CDR3: TGTGCCAGCTCATCAACCGAAACAGACAGAGTTGCTGAAAAACTGTTTTTT. The whole variable domain, filled in from reference TRBV18 and TRBJ1-4, reads NAGVMQNPRHLVRRRGQEARLRCSPMKGHSHVYWYRQLPEEGLKFMVYLQKENIIDESGMPKERFSAEFPKEGPSILRIQQVVRGDSAAYFCASSSTETDRVAEKLFFGSGTQLSVL.

The chain is built from TRBV7-6 and TRBJ2-1; a weak D match, TRBD2 (6 bases). CDR1 and CDR2 (germline): SGHVS, FNYEAQ. The CDR3 runs 17 residues. Trimming left V 0 bases short and J 7 bases short, with 19 bases between. CDR3: CASSLAVGGLLSNEQFF. The CDR3 bases are TGTGCCAGCAGCTTAGCGGTCGGGGGACTTCTATCAAATGAGCAGTTCTTC.

This chain connects TRBV13 to TRBJ1-3; D is uncertain. V lost 4 bases and J lost 4, with 14 bases in between. Germline V lookup: CDR1 PRHDT, CDR2 FYEKMQ (reference sequence). This CDR3 spans 15 amino acids. CDR3 in DNA: TGTGCCAGCAGCTCCTCGGACTTCGTAGGAAACACCATATATTTT. Its protein is CASSSSDFVGNTIYF.

This chain uses TRBV5-6 with TRBJ2-7, with 7 bases identical to TRBD1. Trimming cost V 0 bases and J 3 bases; bases outside gene matches: 3. CDR3 length equals 14 residues. The V gene's germline CDR1 is SGHDT and CDR2 YYEEEE. CDR3 loop: CASSLGQGDYEQYF. The CDR3 region has the DNA TGTGCCAGCAGCTTGGGACAGGGCGACTACGAGCAGTACTTC.

The gene calls are TRBV7-8 and TRBJ1-1; weak D call: TRBD1 (6 bases). V lost 5 bases, J lost 1 base, and 14 bases lay in between. The CDR3 loop spans 15 amino acids. Germline CDR1 and CDR2: SGHVS and FQNEAQ. This CDR3 reads CASSPTGIPNTEAFF. CDR3 DNA sequence: TGTGCCAGCAGCCCCACAGGGATACCGAACACTGAAGCTTTCTTT.

This rearrangement joins TRBV9 to TRBJ2-2; 10 bases agree with TRBD2. The germline CDR1 and CDR2 sequences are SGDLS and YYNGEE. This CDR3 is built from 16 residues. Losses at the gene ends were 4 bases for V and 6 bases for J; bases not matched to a gene: 9. For the CDR3, the DNA is TGTGCCAGCAGCATACAGCGGGGGGGCCTTCCCGGGGAGCTGTTTTTT. As protein: CASSIQRGGLPGELFF.

The chain has TRBV27 and TRBJ1-6; D unresolved. V shed 0 bases and J shed 12 bases, with 6 bases lying between them. This CDR3 contains 12 residues. CDR1 MNHEY and CDR2 SMNVEV come from the germline V gene (reference sequence). This CDR3 is CASSLSAGPLHF. The CDR3 DNA sequence: TGTGCCAGCAGTTTATCTGCGGGACCCCTCCACTTT.

V usage is TRBV6-2 or TRBV6-3 and J usage is TRBJ1-5, with no clear D. CDR3 length equals 13 residues. The V gene lost 3 bases and the J gene lost 6 bases, with 9 bases spanning the gap. The germline V gene encodes CDR1 MNHEY and CDR2 SVGEGT. In nucleotides, the CDR3 is TGTGCCAGCAGTTATGATCCGGGTCAGCCCCAGCATTTT. The encoded protein is CASSYDPGQPQHF.

This chain uses TRBV19 with TRBJ1-1, with 11 bases fitting TRBD1. This CDR3 spans 14 amino acids. CDR1 and CDR2 (germline): LNHDA, SQIVND (reference sequence). Trimming removed 5 bases from V and 5 bases from J; junction bases left unmatched: 4. The CDR3 loop reads CASSADRGRTEAFF. The CDR3 coding sequence is TGTGCCAGTAGTGCGGACAGGGGGCGGACTGAAGCTTTCTTT.

The V call is TRBV19, the J call TRBJ2-1; TRBD2 agrees at 9 bases. The J segment lost 7 bases and the V segment lost 2 bases, leaving 9 bases of the junction unmatched. The CDR3 is 16 residues long. Germline V CDR1 and CDR2: LNHDA, SQIVND (reference sequence). CDR3 bases: TGTGCCAGTAGTATATTGAGCGGGGGGCTTGGGAATGAGCAGTTCTTC. Its translation: CASSILSGGLGNEQFF.

The CDR3 nucleotides are TGCGCCAGCAGCTTTGACCAGACTAGCGCAAAGCAGTTCTTC. Protein sequence: CASSFDQTSAKQFF. The chain carries TRBV5-1 and TRBJ2-1, with 8 bases matching TRBD2. The CDR3 extends over 14 amino acids. Germline-derived CDR1 and CDR2 are SGHRS and YFSETQ. V was clipped by 2 bases and J by 11 bases; unmatched bases: 9. Based on the CDR3 plus reference TRBV5-1 and TRBJ2-1, the full variable domain is KAGVTQTPRYLIKTRGQQVTLSCSPISGHRSVSWYQQTPGQGLQFLFEYFSETQRNKGNFPGRFSGRQFSNSRSEMNVSTLELGDSALYLCASSFDQTSAKQFFGPGTRLTVL.

The chain couples TRBV5-5 to TRBJ1-6, with 9 bases matching TRBD1. Germline assignment: CDR1 SGHKS and CDR2 YYEKEE (reference sequence). The CDR3 consists of 16 residues. V gave up 3 bases and J gave up 5 bases; unmatched junction bases: 6. The chain's CDR3 is CASSSLGQGNNSPLHF. For the CDR3, the DNA is TGTGCCAGCAGCTCCCTTGGACAGGGGAATAATTCACCCCTCCACTTT.

This clone occurred a few times. The chain recombines TRBV28 with TRBJ1-6; D is unresolved. The V end was cut by 7 bases, the J end by 9 bases, with 16 bases between. The CDR3 is 14 amino acids. Germline assignment: CDR1 MDHEN and CDR2 SYDVKM. CDR3 sequence reads: CASTTTGDSSPLHF. CDR3 DNA sequence: TGTGCCAGCACAACAACCGGGGATAGTTCACCCCTCCACTTT. Supplemented by reference TRBV28 and TRBJ1-6, the full variable domain reads DVKVTQSSRYLVKRTGEKVFLECVQDMDHENMFWYRQDPGLGLRLIYFSYDVKMKEKGDIPEGYSVSREKKERFSLILESASTNQTSMYLCASTTTGDSSPLHFGNGTRLTVT.

In this sample, this clone turned up once. This chain links TRBV11-2 with TRBJ1-6; D is uncertain. The V gene's germline CDR1 is SGHAT and CDR2 FQNNGV. V shed 5 bases and J shed 7 bases, with 6 bases lying between them. The CDR3 is 12 residues long. The CDR3 spells CASSPGNSPLHF. In DNA, the CDR3 is TGTGCCAGCAGCCCAGGAAATTCACCCCTCCACTTT.

A single count supports this clone. The rearrangement joins TRBV7-8 to TRBJ1-4; D remains unclear. Deletions cut 5 bases from V and 7 bases from J, with 20 bases between. This CDR3 is built from 16 residues. Germline V gives CDR1 SGHVS, CDR2 FQNEAQ. Here the CDR3 DNA reads TGTGCCAGCAGCCCGAGGGCGCGGCCAGCGGGTGAAAAACTGTTTTTT. It specifies CASSPRARPAGEKLFF.